What follows are 16 T cell receptor beta chains derived from one specimen sequenced in a study of blood T cell repertoires in COVID-19. The data were produced by immunoSEQ multiplex PCR, yet TCRdb's version contains in-frame clones alone and is incomplete. The sample lists roughly 80,000 clones; 84% were seen once. Sequenced: peripheral blood. The receptors here all came from a man between 45 and 60 years old with acute or convalescent COVID-19.

This clone has more than one count but fewer than ten. The chain is built from TRBV5-1 and TRBJ1-2; 7 bases fit TRBD1. This CDR3 is 15 amino acids long. Per germline, CDR1 SGHRS and CDR2 YFSETQ. The junction had 9 bases not matched to a gene; V was cut back by 4 bases and J by 3 bases. The CDR3 DNA reads TGCGCCAGCAGCCCAGGGGACAGTATAGACTATGGCTACACCTTC. This encodes CASSPGDSIDYGYTF.

The table lists this clone with a count of one. The chain recombines TRBV24-1 with TRBJ2-5, with 8 bases that match TRBD1. The germline CDR1 and CDR2 sequences are KGHDR and SFDVKD. The ends lost 2 bases at V and 0 bases at J; junction bases unmatched: 4. CDR3 length: 16 residues. As DNA, the CDR3 is TGTGCCACCAGTGATTCAAGGACAGGGCACCAAGAGACCCAGTACTTC. It codes for CATSDSRTGHQETQYF.

V is TRBV4-3 and J is TRBJ2-7; tentative D call: TRBD1 (5 bases). Trimming removed 1 base from V and 0 bases from J, with 7 bases in between. CDR1 is LGHNA and CDR2 is YSLEER in the germline V gene. This CDR3 has 14 amino acids. CDR3 sequence (DNA): TGCGCCAGCAGCCAAGTCAGGGACTCCTACGAGCAGTACTTC. Its translation: CASSQVRDSYEQYF.

The CDR3 is CASSPGAGVSGANVLTF. The CDR3, as DNA: TGTGCCAGCAGCCCCGGGGCAGGGGTCTCTGGGGCCAACGTCCTGACTTTC. V is TRBV7-9 and J is TRBJ2-6, with D possibly being TRBD1 (6 bases). Germline V CDR1 and CDR2: SEHNR, FQNEAQ (reference sequence). This CDR3 spans 17 amino acids. V shed 5 bases and J shed 0 bases, with 14 bases lying between them. Looking up the rest from reference TRBV7-9 and TRBJ2-6 gives the full variable domain: DTGVSQNPRHKITKRGQNVTFRCDPISEHNRLYWYRQTLGQGPEFLTYFQNEAQLEKSRLLSDRFSAERPKGSFSTLEIQRTEQGDSAMYLCASSPGAGVSGANVLTFGAGSRLTVL.

The J gene is TRBJ2-7, the V gene TRBV6-6, with TRBD1 matching 9 bases. The CDR3 loop spans 14 amino acids. Trimming removed 4 bases from V and 4 bases from J; junction bases left unmatched: 5. Germline values: CDR1 MNHNY, CDR2 SVGAGI (reference sequence). The CDR3 DNA reads as TGTGCCAGCAGTTTAACCGGGACAGGGTACGAGCAGTACTTC. Translated, it gives CASSLTGTGYEQYF.

This chain links TRBV27 with TRBJ2-5; TRBD2 is a possible D gene (5 bases). V lost 2 bases and J 2 bases, leaving 12 bases between the germline ends. Germline V gene sequence: CDR1 MNHEY, CDR2 SMNVEV (reference sequence). The CDR3 extends over 15 amino acids. The CDR3 reads CASSLGVGGQETQYF. In DNA form, the CDR3 reads TGTGCCAGCAGTTTAGGGGTTGGCGGGCAAGAGACCCAGTACTTC.

This chain joins TRBV7-9 and TRBJ2-7, with TRBD1 matching 9 bases. The CDR3 spans 14 residues. After removal of 4 bases from V and 3 bases from J, the junction contained 4 bases not matched to a gene. CDR1 and CDR2 from the germline V gene are SEHNR and FQNEAQ (reference sequence). For the CDR3, the DNA is TGTGCCAGCAGCTGGGGGACAGGGTACTACGAGCAGTACTTC. This encodes CASSWGTGYYEQYF.

This clone was seen just once. This CDR3 is CASSPYFTGGDTEAFF. The DNA of the CDR3 is TGTGCCAGCTCACCTTACTTTACAGGGGGCGACACTGAAGCTTTCTTT. This chain links TRBV18 with TRBJ1-1, with TRBD1 matching over 9 bases. J was trimmed by 3 bases and V by 3 bases; bases with no gene match: 8. In germline, CDR1 is KGHSH, CDR2 LQKENI. The CDR3 has 16 amino acids.

The chain uses TRBV19 and TRBJ2-7; TRBD1 matches 9 bases. Germline loops: CDR1 LNHDA, CDR2 SQIVND (reference sequence). The CDR3 length is 14 residues. Trimming at V came to 6 bases and at J to 3 bases, leaving 6 bases not matched to a gene. The CDR3 region is CASSRDRVDYEQYF. The CDR3, as DNA: TGTGCCAGTAGCCGGGACAGGGTGGACTACGAGCAGTACTTC.

The rearrangement joins TRBV7-9 to TRBJ1-6; no reliable D call. The germline CDR1 and CDR2 sequences are SEHNR and FQNEAQ (reference sequence). V shed 2 bases and J shed 8 bases, with 10 bases lying between them. The CDR3 has 14 residues. CDR3 nucleotides: TGTGCCAGCAGCTTAAGTCCGCTAGATTCACCCCTCCACTTT. Amino acids: CASSLSPLDSPLHF.

The chain combines TRBV6-6 with TRBJ1-6; the D is unclear. Germline V gives CDR1 MNHNY, CDR2 SVGAGI (reference sequence). Trimming removed 2 bases from V and 8 bases from J, with 10 bases in between. CDR3 size: 14 residues. The CDR3: CASSYALRDSPLHF. The CDR3 nucleotides read TGTGCCAGCAGTTACGCACTACGGGATTCACCCCTCCACTTT.

This chain links TRBV7-8 with TRBJ1-1; TRBD1 matches at 10 bases. The CDR3 length is 12 residues. CDR1 is SGHVS, CDR2 FQNEAQ, per germline. J gave up 7 bases and V 10 bases, and 6 bases lay outside the gene matches. In DNA form, the CDR3 reads TGTGCCAACAGGGGACAGGGGAGTGAAGCTTTCTTT. Translation: CANRGQGSEAFF.

The V and J genes are TRBV4-3 and TRBJ2-2; no clear D gene. The germline gives CDR1 LGHNA, CDR2 YSLEER. V gave up 0 bases and J gave up 6 bases, with 14 bases separating them. The CDR3 spans 16 residues. The CDR3 DNA is TGCGCCAGCAGCCAAGAGCAGGTGCACATTCCCGGGGAGCTGTTTTTT. Translation gives CASSQEQVHIPGELFF.

This clone was detected only a few times. V usage is TRBV30 and J usage is TRBJ1-6; D gene ambiguous. Germline V gene data show CDR1 as GTSNPN and CDR2 as SVGIG (reference sequence). The length of the CDR3 is 12 residues. Trimming removed 2 bases at V and 8 bases at J, with 7 bases between. CDR3 sequence: CAWSPSYSPLHF. In DNA, the CDR3 is TGTGCCTGGAGTCCCTCCTATTCACCCCTCCACTTT.

This clone was detected a few times. The rearrangement links TRBV28 to TRBJ1-1, with D hard to call. Germline V lookup: CDR1 MDHEN, CDR2 SYDVKM. The CDR3 covers 11 residues. V lost 6 bases, J lost 3 bases, and 5 bases lay in between. The chain's CDR3 is CASRSDTEAFF. CDR3 DNA sequence: TGTGCCAGCAGATCTGACACTGAAGCTTTCTTT.

This clone was seen a single time. CDR3: CAWSFQGDQPQHF. The DNA for the CDR3 is TGTGCCTGGAGTTTTCAAGGGGATCAGCCCCAGCATTTT. This sequence joins TRBV30 and TRBJ1-5; weak D call: TRBD1 (5 bases). V lost 2 bases and J 5 bases, leaving 10 bases between the germline ends. The length of the CDR3 is 13 residues. Looked up from germline, CDR1 is GTSNPN and CDR2 is SVGIG (reference sequence). The variable domain in full, with the rest retrieved from reference TRBV30 and TRBJ1-5, is SQTIHQWPATLVQPVGSPLSLECTVEGTSNPNLYWYRQAAGRGLQLLFYSVGIGQISSEVPQNLSASRPQDRQFILSSKKLLLSDSGFYLCAWSFQGDQPQHFGDGTRLSIL.